Presented here are 6 T cell receptor beta chains from one specimen sequenced in a study of T cell clonality in common variable immunodeficiency (dated by TCRdb to 2013 to 2016). The library was produced with the immunoSEQ multiplex PCR assay. Entries here come from immuneACCESS through TCRdb and include only in-frame sequences with V and J called. Some clones fail to appear in such tables; in the studies checked, an unresolved V gene covers under half of the shortfall, and the cause of the remainder is unknown. The table notes 30,000 to 40,000 clones here, none of them singletons. The top ten hold over 9% of the sample. Sequenced: peripheral blood mononuclear cells. The receptor source for this set is a person between 18 and 69 years old in good health.

A word on this clone: The read comes to an end 3 residues before the CDR3 does, leaving the germline J gene to fill in the end. The chain recombines TRBV7-6 with TRBJ1-1; D not resolved. There are 16 residues in the CDR3. The germline V gene has CDR1 SGHVS and CDR2 FNYEAQ. Here the CDR3 reads CASSLGGLAPGNEAFF. CDR3 bases read: TGTGCCAGCAGCTTAGGCGGACTAGCGCCCGGGAATGAG.

Details on this clone: A much larger clonotype is one base distant, so this may be a read error. The sequence runs out 3 residues before the end of the CDR3; the remainder is reconstructed from the germline J gene. The rearrangement links TRBV19 to TRBJ2-3, with 7 bases lining up with TRBD2. The CDR3 has 16 amino acids. Looked up from germline, CDR1 is LNHDA and CDR2 is SQIVND (reference sequence). CDR3 DNA (partial): TGTGCCAGTAGTATAGAGGGGGGGTTAAGCAATCAGCCG. Translated, it gives CASSIEGGLSNQP. The entire CDR3 protein is CASSIEGGLSNQPQYF.

About this clone: The DNA ends 3 residues before the CDR3 does, and the rest of the CDR3 is filled in from the germline J gene. The chain combines TRBV7-9 with TRBJ1-2; D call uncertain. CDR1 and CDR2 (germline): SEHNR, FQNEAQ (reference sequence). CDR3 length: 13 residues. The DNA read from the CDR3 is TGTGCCAGCAGCTTAGTGTCAGAAAATGAC. Its translation: CASSLVSEND. The entire CDR3 sequence reads CASSLVSENDYTF.

The sample holds many counts of this clone. Sequencing ends 3 residues short of the CDR3 end; the germline J gene provides the rest. This sequence joins TRBV20-1 and TRBJ1-1; 7 bases fit TRBD1. This CDR3 region has 13 residues. CDR1 DFQATT and CDR2 SNEGSKA come from the germline V gene (reference sequence). Losses at the gene ends were 1 base for V and 4 bases for J; bases not matched to a gene: 3. The chain's CDR3 is CSARGQGGTEAFF. The CDR3 bases that were read are TGCAGTGCTAGAGGGCAGGGGGGCACTGAA.

This clone was seen repeatedly, ten times or more. The read is 3 residues too short to cover the CDR3 end, so that end is filled in from the germline J gene. V is TRBV20-1 and J is TRBJ1-1; 7 bases align to TRBD1. The V segment lost 6 bases and the J segment 5 bases; nucleotides outside the gene matches: 15. The CDR3 is 15 residues long. Germline V gives CDR1 DFQATT, CDR2 SNEGSKA (reference sequence). The CDR3 is CSAEPDYRGYTEAFF. Partial CDR3 DNA: TGCAGTGCCGAGCCGGATTACAGGGGTTATACTGAA.

This clone was detected many times. The read gets to within 3 residues of the CDR3 end, and the germline J gene fills in the rest. The chain combines TRBV7-4 with TRBJ2-7; 9 bases match TRBD2. Germline assignment: CDR1 SGHVT and CDR2 SQSDAQ. V was clipped by 5 bases and J by 4 bases; unmatched bases: 12. The CDR3 is made up of 16 amino acids. CDR3 DNA, as far as it was read: TGTGCCAGCAGCCCGCGACGTAGCGGGGGCTCTTACGAG. Translating it yields CASSPRRSGGSYE. The full CDR3 protein reads CASSPRRSGGSYEQYF.